These T cell receptor beta chains were read from a single sample in a study of Ad26.COV2.S vaccination and SARS-CoV-2 variants. This table comes from immunoSEQ multiplex PCR, and its TCRdb copy is limited to in-frame clones, with some not included. The sample lists fewer than 400,000 clones, approximately 91% seen once, with approximately 3.7% in the top ten. Here the sequenced sample was peripheral blood, taken in a trial of Ad26.COV2.S vaccine versus placebo. All receptors derive from a person aged 18-65 years who received the Ad26.COV2.S COVID-19 vaccine or a placebo. Both conserved end residues are trimmed from each CDR3. Fields, in order: J gene, clone size, V gene, CDR3 protein. Clone size is shown for a subset of rows, as once, few, many or a class of expanded clone.

TRBJ2-7	.	TRBV7-6	ASSFGLAYEQY
TRBJ2-7	.	TRBV10-3	AIATGTTNHEQY
TRBJ1-6	.	TRBV5-1	ASSAGQNNSPLH
TRBJ2-5	.	TRBV5-4	ASSRDGTNGETQY
TRBJ2-7	.	TRBV5-4	ASSSKGLPSGGPNEQY
TRBJ1-1	.	TRBV5-1	ASSPAQGPNTEAF
TRBJ2-4	.	TRBV12-3/TRBV12-4	ASSFGEKNIQY
TRBJ1-2	once	TRBV5-1	ASSLERAYGYT
TRBJ2-5	.	TRBV5-4	ASSLRQGQETQY
TRBJ2-1	.	TRBV10-3	AISGSWRENEQF
TRBJ1-2	.	TRBV21-1	ASSSLRGRNGYT
TRBJ1-5	.	TRBV3-1/TRBV3-2	ASSQDRQPQH
TRBJ2-7	.	TRBV5-1	ASSLEVTGSGYEQY
TRBJ1-1	.	TRBV6-1	ASSEGGRPEAF